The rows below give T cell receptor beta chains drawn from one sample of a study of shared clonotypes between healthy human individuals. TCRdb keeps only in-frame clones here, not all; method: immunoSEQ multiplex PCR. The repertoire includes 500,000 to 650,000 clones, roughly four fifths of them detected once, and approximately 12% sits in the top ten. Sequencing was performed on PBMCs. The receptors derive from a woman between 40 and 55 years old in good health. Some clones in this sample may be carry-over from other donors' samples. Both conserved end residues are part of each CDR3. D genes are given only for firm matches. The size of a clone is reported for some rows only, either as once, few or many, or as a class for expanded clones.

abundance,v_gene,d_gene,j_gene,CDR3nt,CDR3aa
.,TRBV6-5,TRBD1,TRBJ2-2,TGTGCCAGCAGGCGACAGGGGGCGTCCGGGGAGCTGTTTTTT,CASRRQGASGELFF
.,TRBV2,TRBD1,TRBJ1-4,TGTGCCAGCAGTGACCCGGGACAGGGGATGAGTGAAAAACTGTTTTTT,CASSDPGQGMSEKLFF
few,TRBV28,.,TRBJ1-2,TGTGCCAGCAGTTTATACGGACTCTATGGCTACACCTTC,CASSLYGLYGYTF
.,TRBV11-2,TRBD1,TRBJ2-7,TGTGCCAGCAGAGTTACGTTGGACAGGTGGTCCTACGAGCAGTACTTC,CASRVTLDRWSYEQYF
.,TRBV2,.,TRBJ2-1,TGTGCCAGCAGGATTGGTAGGCAGTTCTTC,CASRIGRQFF
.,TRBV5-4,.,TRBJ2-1,TGTGCCAGCACCCTGGGGGGGGCTAGCTCCTACAATGAGCAGTTCTTC,CASTLGGASSYNEQFF
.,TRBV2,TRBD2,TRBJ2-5,TGTGCCAGCAGCCGACTAGCGGGTCGGGGATGGGAGACCCAGTACTTC,CASSRLAGRGWETQYF
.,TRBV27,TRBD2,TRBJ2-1,TGTGCCAGCAGTTTAGCGGGAGGGGTCGATGAGCAGTTCTTC,CASSLAGGVDEQFF
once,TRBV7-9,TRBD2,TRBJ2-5,TGTGCCAGCAGCTTATTCCCAGCGGGAGGCCTGGAGACCCAGTACTTC,CASSLFPAGGLETQYF
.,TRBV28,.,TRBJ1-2,TGTGCCAGCAGTCTAAACAGGGATTTTCTCACCTTC,CASSLNRDFLTF
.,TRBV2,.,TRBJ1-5,TGTGCCAGCAGTGATGTTTCAGGTCAGCCCCAGCATTTT,CASSDVSGQPQHF
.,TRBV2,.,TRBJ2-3,TGTGCCAGCACCCCCCTTCGGCAGGGAGTCAATACGCAGTATTTT,CASTPLRQGVNTQYF
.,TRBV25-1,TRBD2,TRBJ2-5,TGTGCCAGCAGTGATAGCGCGGGAGGGTCGGAGACCCAGTACTTC,CASSDSAGGSETQYF
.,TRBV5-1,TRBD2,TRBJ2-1,TGCGCCAGCAGACGAGGACTAGCGAGTAATGAGCAGTTCTTC,CASRRGLASNEQFF
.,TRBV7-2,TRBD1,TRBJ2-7,TGTGCCAGCAGCTGCACGCCGGGACAGGGAAATTACGAGCAGTACTTC,CASSCTPGQGNYEQYF
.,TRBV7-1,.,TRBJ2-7,TGTGCCAGCAGCAACCCAGCCGGGACCTACTACGAGCAGTACTTC,CASSNPAGTYYEQYF
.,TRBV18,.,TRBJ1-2,TGTGCCAGCTCAGGGGCCTCAGGGTCGAAGGGCTACACCTTC,CASSGASGSKGYTF